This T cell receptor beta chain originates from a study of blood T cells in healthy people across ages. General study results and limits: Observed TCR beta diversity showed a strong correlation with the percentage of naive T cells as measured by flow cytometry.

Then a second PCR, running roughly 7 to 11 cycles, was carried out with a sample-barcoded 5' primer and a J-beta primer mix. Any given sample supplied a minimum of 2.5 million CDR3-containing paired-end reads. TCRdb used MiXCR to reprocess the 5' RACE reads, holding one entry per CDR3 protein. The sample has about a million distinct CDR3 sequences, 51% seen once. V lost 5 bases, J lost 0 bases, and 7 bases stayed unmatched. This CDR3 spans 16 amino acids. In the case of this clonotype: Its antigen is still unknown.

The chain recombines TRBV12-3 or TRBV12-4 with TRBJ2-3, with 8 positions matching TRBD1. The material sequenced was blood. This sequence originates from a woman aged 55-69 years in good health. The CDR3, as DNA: TGTGCCAGCAGTGGGGACAGGTCAGGCAGCACAGATACGCAGTATTTT. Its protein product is CASSGDRSGSTDTQYF.